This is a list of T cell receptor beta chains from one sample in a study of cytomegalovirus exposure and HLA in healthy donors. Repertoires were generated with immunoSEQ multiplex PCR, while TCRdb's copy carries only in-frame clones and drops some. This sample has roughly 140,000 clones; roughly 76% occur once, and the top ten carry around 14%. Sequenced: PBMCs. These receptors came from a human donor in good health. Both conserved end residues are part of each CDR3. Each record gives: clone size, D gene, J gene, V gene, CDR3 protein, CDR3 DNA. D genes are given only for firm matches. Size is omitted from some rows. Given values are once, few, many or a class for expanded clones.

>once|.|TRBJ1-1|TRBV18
CASSGIRNTEAFF
TGTGCCAGCTCAGGCATCAGAAACACTGAAGCTTTCTTT
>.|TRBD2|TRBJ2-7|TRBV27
CASSLWAGGSSYEQYF
TGTGCCAGCAGTTTATGGGCGGGAGGGTCCTCCTACGAGCAGTACTTC
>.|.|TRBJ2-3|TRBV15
CATSRLTAFSTDTQYF
TGTGCCACCAGCAGATTGACAGCATTCAGCACAGATACGCAGTATTTT
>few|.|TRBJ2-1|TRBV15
CATSRGLTSEQFF
TGTGCCACCAGCAGGGGCCTAACAAGTGAGCAGTTCTTC
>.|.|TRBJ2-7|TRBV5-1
CASSYRDTIDEQYF
TGCGCCAGCAGCTACCGGGACACCATCGACGAGCAGTACTTC
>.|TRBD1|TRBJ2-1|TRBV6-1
CASSEWGTGLYNEQFF
TGTGCCAGCAGTGAATGGGGGACAGGGCTCTACAATGAGCAGTTCTTC
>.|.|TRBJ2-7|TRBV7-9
CASSRPGRPYEQYF
TGTGCCAGCAGCCGACCCGGGAGACCCTACGAGCAGTACTTC
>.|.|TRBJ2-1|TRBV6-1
CASSEAYGSRGEQFF
TGTGCCAGCAGTGAAGCGTACGGTAGCCGGGGTGAGCAGTTCTTC
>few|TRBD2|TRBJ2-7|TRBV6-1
CASSEALAGTYEQYF
TGTGCCAGCAGTGAAGCCCTAGCGGGAACCTACGAGCAGTACTTC
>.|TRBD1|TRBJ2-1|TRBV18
CASSPRLGQGVNEQFF
TGTGCCAGCTCACCAAGATTGGGACAGGGCGTCAATGAGCAGTTCTTC
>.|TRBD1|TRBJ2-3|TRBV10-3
CAISKGAEADTQYF
TGTGCCATCAGTAAGGGGGCAGAGGCAGATACGCAGTATTTT
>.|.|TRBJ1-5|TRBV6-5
CASSYLFGNQPQHF
TGTGCCAGCAGTTACCTGTTTGGCAATCAGCCCCAGCATTTT
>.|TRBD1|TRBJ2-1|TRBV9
CASSVAPARDSNNEQFF
TGTGCCAGCAGCGTAGCCCCCGCCCGGGACAGCAACAATGAGCAGTTCTTC
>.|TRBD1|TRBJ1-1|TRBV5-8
CASSLGAGGFTEAFF
TGTGCCAGCAGCTTGGGGGCAGGGGGCTTCACTGAAGCTTTCTTT
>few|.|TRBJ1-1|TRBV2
CASSEVGLNTEAFF
TGTGCCAGCAGTGAAGTGGGCCTGAACACTGAAGCTTTCTTT
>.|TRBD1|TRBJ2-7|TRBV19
CASSIDSGTGIDEQYF
TGTGCCAGTAGTATAGATTCGGGGACAGGGATTGACGAGCAGTACTTC
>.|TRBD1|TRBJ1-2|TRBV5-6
CASSLQGVLYGYTF
TGTGCCAGCAGCCTCCAGGGGGTCCTTTATGGCTACACCTTC
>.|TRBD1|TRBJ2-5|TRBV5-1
CASSGDRGTETQYF
TGCGCCAGCAGCGGCGACAGGGGCACAGAGACCCAGTACTTC
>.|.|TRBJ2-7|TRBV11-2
CASSARDSSTYEQYF
TGTGCCAGCAGCGCCCGGGACTCATCTACCTACGAGCAGTACTTC
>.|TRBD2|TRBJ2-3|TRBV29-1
CSVGSGWTSGGVDTQYF
TGCAGCGTTGGGTCCGGTTGGACTAGCGGGGGGGTCGATACGCAGTATTTT
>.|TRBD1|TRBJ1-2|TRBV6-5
CASSYSRSRGRCVYTF
TGTGCCAGCAGTTACTCGAGATCCAGGGGGCGATGCGTCTACACCTTC
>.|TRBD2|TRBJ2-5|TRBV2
CASSDLAGLAGGQETQYF
TGTGCCAGCAGTGACTTGGCGGGACTAGCGGGGGGGCAAGAGACCCAGTACTTC
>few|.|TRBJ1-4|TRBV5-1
CASSSLSGGHEKLFF
TGCGCCAGCAGCTCCCTGTCGGGGGGCCATGAAAAACTGTTTTTT
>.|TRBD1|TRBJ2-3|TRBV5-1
CASSLEVGTAQYF
TGCGCCAGCAGCTTGGAGGTCGGGACAGCGCAGTATTTT
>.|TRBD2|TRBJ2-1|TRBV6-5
CASMEREGNEQFF
TGTGCCAGCATGGAGCGGGAGGGCAATGAGCAGTTCTTC
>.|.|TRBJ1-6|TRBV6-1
CASSEFETGPYNSPLHF
TGTGCCAGCAGTGAATTCGAGACAGGACCGTATAATTCACCCCTCCACTTT
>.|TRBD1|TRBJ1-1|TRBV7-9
CSSSLAGTAEAFF
TGTTCCAGCAGCTTAGCTGGGACAGCTGAAGCTTTCTTT